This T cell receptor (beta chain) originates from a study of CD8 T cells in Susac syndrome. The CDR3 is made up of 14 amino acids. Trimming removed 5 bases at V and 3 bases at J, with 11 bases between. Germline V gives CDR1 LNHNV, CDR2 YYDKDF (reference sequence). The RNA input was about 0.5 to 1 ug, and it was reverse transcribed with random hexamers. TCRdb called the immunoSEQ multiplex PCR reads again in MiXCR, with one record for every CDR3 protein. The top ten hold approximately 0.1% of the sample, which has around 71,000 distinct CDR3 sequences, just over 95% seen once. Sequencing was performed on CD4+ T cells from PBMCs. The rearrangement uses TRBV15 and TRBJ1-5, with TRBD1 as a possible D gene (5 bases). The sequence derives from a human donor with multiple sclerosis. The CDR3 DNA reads TGTGCCACCAGCGAGGGACCGAACAATCAGCCCCAGCATTTT. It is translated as CATSEGPNNQPQHF.